The entry that follows covers one T cell receptor (beta chain) sequence. The sample belongs to a study of radiation and T cells in renal cell carcinoma. Produced via immunoSEQ multiplex PCR; TCRdb's table is partial and in-frame only. This sample has about 20,000 clones; roughly 80% occur once, and the top ten carry approximately 40%. Time point specified: baseline pretreatment blood. Stated treatment: 15 Gy SBRT to primary tumor, nephrectomy 4 weeks later. This renal cell carcinoma was of the clear cell type. CDR3 length equals 14 residues. Unmatched junction bases numbered 7, after V lost 5 bases and J lost 7 bases. Germline assignment: CDR1 MNHEY and CDR2 SMNVEV (reference sequence).

The receptor's source is a man in his fifties or sixties with renal cell carcinoma. This rearrangement joins TRBV27 to TRBJ2-1; TRBD1 aligns across 8 bases. Specimen: blood, collected from a patient whose treatment included radiotherapy and nephrectomy. The CDR3 DNA reads TGTGCCAGCAGTACCCGGACAGGGCAGAATGAGCAGTTCTTC. It translates to CASSTRTGQNEQFF.